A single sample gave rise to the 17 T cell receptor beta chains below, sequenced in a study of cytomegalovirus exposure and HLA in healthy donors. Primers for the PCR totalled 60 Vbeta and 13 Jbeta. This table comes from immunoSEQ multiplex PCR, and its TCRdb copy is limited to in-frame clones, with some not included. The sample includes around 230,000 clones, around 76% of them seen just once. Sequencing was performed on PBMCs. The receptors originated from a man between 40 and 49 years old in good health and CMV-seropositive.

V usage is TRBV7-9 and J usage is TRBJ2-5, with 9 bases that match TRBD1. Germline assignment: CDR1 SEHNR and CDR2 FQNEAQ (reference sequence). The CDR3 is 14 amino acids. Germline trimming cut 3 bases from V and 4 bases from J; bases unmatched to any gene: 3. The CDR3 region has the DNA TGTGCCAGCAGCTTGACAGGGGGTGGAGAGACCCAGTACTTC. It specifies CASSLTGGGETQYF.

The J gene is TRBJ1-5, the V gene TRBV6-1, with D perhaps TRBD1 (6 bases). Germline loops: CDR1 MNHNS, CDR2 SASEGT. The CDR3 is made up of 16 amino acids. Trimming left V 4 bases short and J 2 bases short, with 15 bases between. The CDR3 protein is CASSGGTSHGNQPQHF. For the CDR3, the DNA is TGTGCCAGCAGTGGGGGGACATCCCATGGCAATCAGCCCCAGCATTTT.

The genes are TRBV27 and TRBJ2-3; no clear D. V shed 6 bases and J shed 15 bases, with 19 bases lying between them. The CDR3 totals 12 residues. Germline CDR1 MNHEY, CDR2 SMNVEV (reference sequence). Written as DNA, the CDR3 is TGTGCCAGCAGGCCGCCGGGTTCCGTACCCTATTTT. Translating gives CASRPPGSVPYF.

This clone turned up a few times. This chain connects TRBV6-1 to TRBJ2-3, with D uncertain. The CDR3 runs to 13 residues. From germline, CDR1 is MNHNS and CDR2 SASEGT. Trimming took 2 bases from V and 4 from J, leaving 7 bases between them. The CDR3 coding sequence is TGTGCCAGCAGTGAACCTACCTCAGATACGCAGTATTTT. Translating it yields CASSEPTSDTQYF.

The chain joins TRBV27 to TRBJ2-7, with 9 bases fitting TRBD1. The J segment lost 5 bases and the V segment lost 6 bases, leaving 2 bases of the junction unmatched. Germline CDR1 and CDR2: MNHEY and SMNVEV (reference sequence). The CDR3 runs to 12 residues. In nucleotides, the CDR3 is TGTGCCAGCAGACAGGGGGCCAACGAGCAGTACTTC. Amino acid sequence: CASRQGANEQYF.

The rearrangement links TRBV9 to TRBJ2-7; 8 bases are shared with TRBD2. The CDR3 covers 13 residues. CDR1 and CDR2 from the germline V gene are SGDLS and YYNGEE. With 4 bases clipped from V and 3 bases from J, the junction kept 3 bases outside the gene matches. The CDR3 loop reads CASSLRGGYEQYF. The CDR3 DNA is TGTGCCAGCAGCCTCCGGGGGGGCTACGAGCAGTACTTC.

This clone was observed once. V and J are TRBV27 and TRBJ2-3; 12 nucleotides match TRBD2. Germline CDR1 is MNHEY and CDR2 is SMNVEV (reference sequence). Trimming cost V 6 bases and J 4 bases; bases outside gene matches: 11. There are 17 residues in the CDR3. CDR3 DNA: TGTGCCAGCAGCCCCCCCGGCGGACTAGCGGGGCCAGATACGCAGTATTTT. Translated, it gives CASSPPGGLAGPDTQYF.

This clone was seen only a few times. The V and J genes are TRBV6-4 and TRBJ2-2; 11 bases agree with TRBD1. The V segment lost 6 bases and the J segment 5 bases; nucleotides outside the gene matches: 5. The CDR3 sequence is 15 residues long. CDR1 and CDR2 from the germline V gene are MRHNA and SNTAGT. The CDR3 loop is CASSPGTGGTGELFF. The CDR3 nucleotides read TGTGCCAGCAGCCCCGGGACAGGGGGGACCGGGGAGCTGTTTTTT.

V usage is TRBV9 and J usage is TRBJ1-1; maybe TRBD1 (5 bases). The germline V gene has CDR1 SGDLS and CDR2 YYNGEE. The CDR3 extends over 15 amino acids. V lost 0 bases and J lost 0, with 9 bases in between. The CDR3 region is CASSVGAGLNTEAFF. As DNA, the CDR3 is TGTGCCAGCAGCGTAGGGGCAGGGCTGAACACTGAAGCTTTCTTT.

The CDR3 DNA reads TGTGCCAGCCGGTCCCTAGCGGCGAACACCGGGGAGCTGTTTTTT. It encodes CASRSLAANTGELFF. The rearrangement links TRBV2 to TRBJ2-2, with 7 bases identical to TRBD2. The CDR3 contains 15 residues. The germline CDR1 and CDR2 sequences are SNHLY and FYNNEI. V shed 8 bases and J 0 bases; nucleotides not matched to a gene: 6.

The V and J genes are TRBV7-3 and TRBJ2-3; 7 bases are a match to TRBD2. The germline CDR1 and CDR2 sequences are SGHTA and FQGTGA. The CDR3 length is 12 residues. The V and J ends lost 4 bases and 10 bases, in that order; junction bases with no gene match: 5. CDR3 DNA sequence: TGTGCCAGCAGCTCAAGCGGGATGGCGCAGTATTTT. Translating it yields CASSSSGMAQYF.

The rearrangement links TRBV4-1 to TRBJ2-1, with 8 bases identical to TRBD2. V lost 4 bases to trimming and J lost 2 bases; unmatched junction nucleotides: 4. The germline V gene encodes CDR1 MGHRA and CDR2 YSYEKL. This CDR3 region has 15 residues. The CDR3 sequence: CASSPREGAYNEQFF. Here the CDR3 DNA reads TGCGCCAGCAGCCCACGGGAGGGCGCCTACAATGAGCAGTTCTTC.

The CDR3 DNA reads as TGTGCCAGTAGTAAAGATCGGGACTCCTACGAGCAGTACGTC. Translating gives CASSKDRDSYEQYV. The rearrangement uses TRBV19 and TRBJ2-7, with D perhaps matching TRBD2 (5 bases). This CDR3 is 14 amino acids long. With 4 bases removed from V and 0 bases from J, the gap between germline ends came to 10 bases. CDR1 LNHDA and CDR2 SQIVND come from the germline V gene (reference sequence).

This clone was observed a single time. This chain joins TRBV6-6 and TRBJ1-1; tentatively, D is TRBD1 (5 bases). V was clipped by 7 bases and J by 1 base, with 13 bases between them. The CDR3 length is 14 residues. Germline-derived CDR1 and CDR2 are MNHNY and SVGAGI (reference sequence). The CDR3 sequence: CASMQGTSNTEAFF. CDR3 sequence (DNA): TGTGCCAGCATGCAAGGGACTTCGAACACTGAAGCTTTCTTT.

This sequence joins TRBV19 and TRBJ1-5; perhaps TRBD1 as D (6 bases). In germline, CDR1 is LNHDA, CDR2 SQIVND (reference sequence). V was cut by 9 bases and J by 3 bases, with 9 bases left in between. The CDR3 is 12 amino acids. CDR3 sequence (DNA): TGTGCCAGCAGGGGCCCCAATCAGCCCCAGCATTTT. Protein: CASRGPNQPQHF.

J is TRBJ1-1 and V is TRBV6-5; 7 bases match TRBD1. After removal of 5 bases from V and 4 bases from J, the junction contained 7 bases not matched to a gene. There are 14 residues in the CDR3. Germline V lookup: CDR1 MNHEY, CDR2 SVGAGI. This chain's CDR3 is CASSDREHGTEAFF. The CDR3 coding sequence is TGTGCCAGCAGTGACAGGGAGCATGGCACTGAAGCTTTCTTT.

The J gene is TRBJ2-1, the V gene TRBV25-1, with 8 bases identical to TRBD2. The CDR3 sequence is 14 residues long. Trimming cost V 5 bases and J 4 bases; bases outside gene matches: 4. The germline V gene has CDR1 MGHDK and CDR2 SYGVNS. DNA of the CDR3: TGTGCCAGCAGTTTGACTAGCGTATACAATGAGCAGTTCTTC. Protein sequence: CASSLTSVYNEQFF.